This is a list of T cell receptor beta chains from one sample in a study of T cell responses to AZD1222 COVID-19 vaccine. Generated by immunoSEQ multiplex PCR, the TCRdb table keeps only in-frame clones and is missing some. The repertoire includes about 120,000 clones, more than 75% of them detected once, and under 4.5% sits in the top ten. The sequencing used peripheral blood, collected on day 0 of AZD1222 vaccination. Receptor source: an adult in good health. Both conserved end residues are part of each CDR3. The order of the fields is V gene, clone size, D gene, J gene, CDR3 DNA, CDR3 protein. A D gene is named only where the DNA matches it firmly. Not all rows give a size; the values are once, few, many and, for expanded clones, a class.

>TRBV19|NA|NA|TRBJ1-5
TGTGCCAGTAGTATTGCCACCTTCAACAGGGTACGCCAGCCCCAGCATTTT
CASSIATFNRVRQPQHF
>TRBV6-5|NA|NA|TRBJ1-2
TGTGCCAGCAGTTACTCGGGCGGCTCTAACTATGGCTACACCTTC
CASSYSGGSNYGYTF
>TRBV6-5|few|TRBD1|TRBJ1-5
TGTGCCAGCAGTTACTCCGGGACAGGGCGGGATCAGCCCCAGCATTTT
CASSYSGTGRDQPQHF
>TRBV6-2/TRBV6-3|NA|NA|TRBJ2-2
TGTGCCAGCAGCCAGACTAGTCGGGAGCTGTTTTTT
CASSQTSRELFF
>TRBV12-3/TRBV12-4|few|NA|TRBJ1-2
TGTGCCAGCAGCAAGAATCATCGCTACACCTTC
CASSKNHRYTF
>TRBV9|NA|NA|TRBJ2-3
TGTGCCAGCAGCGTAGGGCGGGGGCAGCCCACAGATACGCAGTATTTT
CASSVGRGQPTDTQYF
>TRBV4-1|NA|TRBD2|TRBJ2-1
TGCGCCAGCAGCCAAGTAGTAACTAGCGGGGTCGTTGAGCAGTTCTTC
CASSQVVTSGVVEQFF
>TRBV6-4|NA|NA|TRBJ2-7
TGTGCCACCGCCCGGGACACCAGCTACGAGCAGTACTTC
CATARDTSYEQYF
>TRBV6-5|NA|NA|TRBJ1-2
TGTGCCAGCAGTTTCTCGGGCAGGGGAAACACCTTC
CASSFSGRGNTF
>TRBV7-2|NA|NA|TRBJ1-6
TGTGCCAGCAGCTTTCCAGGGAACTCACCCCTCCACTTT
CASSFPGNSPLHF
>TRBV10-3|NA|TRBD2|TRBJ2-3
TGTGCCATCAGGGAGAGGGGACTAGCGGGGGGGTTTGGAGATACGCAGTATTTT
CAIRERGLAGGFGDTQYF